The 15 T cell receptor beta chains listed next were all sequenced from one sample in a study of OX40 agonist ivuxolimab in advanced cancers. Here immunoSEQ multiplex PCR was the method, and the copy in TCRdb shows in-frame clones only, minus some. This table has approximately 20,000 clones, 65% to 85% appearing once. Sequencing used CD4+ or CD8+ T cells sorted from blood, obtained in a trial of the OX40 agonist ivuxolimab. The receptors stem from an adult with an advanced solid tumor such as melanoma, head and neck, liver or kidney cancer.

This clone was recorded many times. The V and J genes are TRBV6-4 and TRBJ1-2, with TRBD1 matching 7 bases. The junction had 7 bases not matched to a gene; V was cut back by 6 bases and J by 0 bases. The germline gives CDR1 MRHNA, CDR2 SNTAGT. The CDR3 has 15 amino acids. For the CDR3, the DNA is TGTGCCAGCAGCGAAGGGACAGAAGCTAACTATGGCTACACCTTC. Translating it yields CASSEGTEANYGYTF.

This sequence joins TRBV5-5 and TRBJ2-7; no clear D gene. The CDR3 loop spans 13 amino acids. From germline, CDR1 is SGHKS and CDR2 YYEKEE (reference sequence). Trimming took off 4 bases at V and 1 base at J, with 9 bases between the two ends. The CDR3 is CASSPAPSYEQYF. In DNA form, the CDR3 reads TGTGCCAGCAGCCCCGCACCTTCCTACGAGCAGTACTTC.

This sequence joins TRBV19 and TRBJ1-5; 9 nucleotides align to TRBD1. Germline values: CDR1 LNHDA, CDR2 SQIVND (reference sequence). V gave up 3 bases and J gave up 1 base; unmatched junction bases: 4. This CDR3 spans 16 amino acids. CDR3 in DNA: TGTGCCAGTAGTATCTTCGGGACAGGGAGCAATCAGCCCCAGCATTTT. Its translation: CASSIFGTGSNQPQHF.

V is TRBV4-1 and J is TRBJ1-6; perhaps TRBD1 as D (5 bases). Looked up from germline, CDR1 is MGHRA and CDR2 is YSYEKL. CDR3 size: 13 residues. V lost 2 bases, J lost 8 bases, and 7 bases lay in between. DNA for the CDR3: TGCGCCAGCAGCCAATTCAGGGATTCACCCCTCCACTTT. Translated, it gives CASSQFRDSPLHF.

CDR3 amino acids: CASSLGTNQPQHF. The CDR3 DNA is TGTGCCAGCAGCTTAGGCACAAATCAGCCCCAGCATTTT. The J gene is TRBJ1-5, the V gene TRBV7-6; D uncertain. The CDR3 consists of 13 residues. CDR1 is SGHVS, CDR2 FNYEAQ, per germline. V shed 1 base and J shed 4 bases, with 5 bases lying between them. The complete variable domain, with remaining parts taken from reference TRBV7-6 and TRBJ1-5, reads GAGVSQSPRYKVTKRGQDVALRCDPISGHVSLYWYRQALGQGPEFLTYFNYEAQQDKSGLPNDRFSAERPEGSISTLTIQRTEQRDSAMYRCASSLGTNQPQHFGDGTRLSIL.

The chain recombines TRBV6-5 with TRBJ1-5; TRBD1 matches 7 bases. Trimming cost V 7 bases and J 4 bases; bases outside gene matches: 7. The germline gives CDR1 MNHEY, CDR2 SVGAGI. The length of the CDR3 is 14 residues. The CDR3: CASTTGTENQPQHF. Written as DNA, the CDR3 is TGTGCCAGCACAACCGGGACAGAGAATCAGCCCCAGCATTTT.

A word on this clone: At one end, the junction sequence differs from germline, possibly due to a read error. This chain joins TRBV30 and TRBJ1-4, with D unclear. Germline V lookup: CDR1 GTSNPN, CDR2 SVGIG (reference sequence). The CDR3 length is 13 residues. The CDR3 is CAWISWRWGKTVF. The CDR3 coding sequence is TGTGCCTGGATTTCTTGGCGGTGGGGAAAAACTGTTTTT. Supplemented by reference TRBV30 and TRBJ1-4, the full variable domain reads SQTIHQWPATLVQPVGSPLSLECTVEGTSNPNLYWYRQAAGRGLQLLFYSVGIGQISSEVPQNLSASRPQDRQFILSSKKLLLSDSGFYLCAWISWRWGKTVFGSGTQLSVL.

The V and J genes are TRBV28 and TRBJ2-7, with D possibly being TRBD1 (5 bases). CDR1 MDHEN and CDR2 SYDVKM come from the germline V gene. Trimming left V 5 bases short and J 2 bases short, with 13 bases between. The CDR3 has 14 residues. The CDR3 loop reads CASSPRTRTYEQYF. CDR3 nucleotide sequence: TGTGCCAGCAGTCCCCGGACACGTACCTACGAGCAGTACTTC.

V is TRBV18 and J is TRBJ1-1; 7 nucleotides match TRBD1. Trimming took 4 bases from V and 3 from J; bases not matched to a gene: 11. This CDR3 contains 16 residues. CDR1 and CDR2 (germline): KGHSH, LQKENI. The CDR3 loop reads CASSRPTTGVDTEAFF. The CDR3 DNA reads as TGTGCCAGCTCACGACCTACTACAGGGGTGGACACTGAAGCTTTCTTT.

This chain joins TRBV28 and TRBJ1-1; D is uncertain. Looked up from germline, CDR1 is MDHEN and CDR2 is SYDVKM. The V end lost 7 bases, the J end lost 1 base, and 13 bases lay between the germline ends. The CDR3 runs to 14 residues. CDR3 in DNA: TGTGCCAGCACCCTCCTTCCGACGAACACTGAAGCTTTCTTT. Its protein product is CASTLLPTNTEAFF.

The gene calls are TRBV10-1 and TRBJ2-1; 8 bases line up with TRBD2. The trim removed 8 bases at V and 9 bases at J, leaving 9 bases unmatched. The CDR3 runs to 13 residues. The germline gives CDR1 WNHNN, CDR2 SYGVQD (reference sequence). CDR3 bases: TGCGCCAGCGGGAGCGGGAGTATATCTGAGCAGTTCTTC. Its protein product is CASGSGSISEQFF.

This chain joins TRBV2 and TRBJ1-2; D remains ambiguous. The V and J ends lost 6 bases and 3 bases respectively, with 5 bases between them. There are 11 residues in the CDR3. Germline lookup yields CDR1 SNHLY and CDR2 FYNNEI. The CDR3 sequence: CASSQDYGYTF. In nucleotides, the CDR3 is TGTGCCAGCAGCCAGGACTATGGCTACACCTTC.

The CDR3 loop is CASGSGRRTQYF. The CDR3 DNA sequence: TGTGCCAGCGGCAGCGGGAGGCGTACGCAGTATTTT. V gene TRBV14 combines with J gene TRBJ2-3; 9 bases line up with TRBD2. The V segment lost 8 bases and the J segment 8 bases; nucleotides outside the gene matches: 5. The CDR3 consists of 12 residues. CDR1 and CDR2 (germline): SGHDN, FVKESK.

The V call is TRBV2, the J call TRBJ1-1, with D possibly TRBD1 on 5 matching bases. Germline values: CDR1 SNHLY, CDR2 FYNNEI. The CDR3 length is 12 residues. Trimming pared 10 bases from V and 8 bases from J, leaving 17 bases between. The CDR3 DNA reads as TGTGCCATTACCCCCTCCCGGGGGGAAGCTTTCTTT. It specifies CAITPSRGEAFF.

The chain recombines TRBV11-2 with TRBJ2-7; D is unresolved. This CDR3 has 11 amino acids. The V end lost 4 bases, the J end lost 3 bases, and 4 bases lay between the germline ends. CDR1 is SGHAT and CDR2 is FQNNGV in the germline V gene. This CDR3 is CASSSNYEQYF. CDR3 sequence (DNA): TGTGCCAGCAGCTCGAACTACGAGCAGTACTTC.